This T cell receptor beta chain was captured in a study of T cells in Graves' hyperthyroidism and ophthalmopathy. There were TCR beta CDR3 regions amplified from RNA transcripts. The TCR CDR3 was amplified in a first-round RT-PCR using the HTBI primer set. Each CDR3 protein gets one entry after TCRdb re-called the multiplex PCR reads with MiXCR. Of over 700,000 distinct CDR3 sequences in the sample, under 45% were seen once. Germline assignment: CDR1 ENHRY and CDR2 SYGVKD. Trimming stripped 2 bases from V and 7 bases from J, with 14 bases between. This CDR3 region has 14 residues. Many counts were recorded for this clonotype.

This TCR was sampled from a middle-aged woman with Graves' hyperthyroidism. This rearrangement joins TRBV10-3 to TRBJ1-2, with D perhaps TRBD1 (5 bases). Material: blood. The CDR3 region is CAISETPGSSGYTF. DNA of the CDR3: TGTGCCATCAGTGAGACCCCAGGGAGCAGTGGCTACACCTTC.